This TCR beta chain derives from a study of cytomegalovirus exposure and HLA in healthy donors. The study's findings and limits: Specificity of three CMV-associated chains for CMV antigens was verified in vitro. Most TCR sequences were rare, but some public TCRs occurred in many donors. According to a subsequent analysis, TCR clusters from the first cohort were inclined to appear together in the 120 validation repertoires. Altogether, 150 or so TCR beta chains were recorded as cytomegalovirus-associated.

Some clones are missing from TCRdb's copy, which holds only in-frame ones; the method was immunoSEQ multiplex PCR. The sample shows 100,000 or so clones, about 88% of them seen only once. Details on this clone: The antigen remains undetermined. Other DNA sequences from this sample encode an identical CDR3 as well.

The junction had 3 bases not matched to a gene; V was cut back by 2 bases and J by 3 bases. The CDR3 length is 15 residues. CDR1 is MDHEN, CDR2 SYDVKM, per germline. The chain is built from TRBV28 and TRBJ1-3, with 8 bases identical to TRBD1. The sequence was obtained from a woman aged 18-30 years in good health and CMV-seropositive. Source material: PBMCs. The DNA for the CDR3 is TGTGCCAGCAGTTTAGGCGGGACAGGTGGAAACACCATATATTTT. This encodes CASSLGGTGGNTIYF.